The 2 T cell receptor beta chains below come from one sample, sequenced in a study of CXCR3-negative and CXCR3-positive naive CD8 T cells (dated by TCRdb to between 2018 and 2021). Findings and caveats that apply to the study as a whole: TRB CDR3s from CXCR3-positive naive cells showed higher hydrophobicity (lower Kidera factor 4), lower energy, and higher strength and volume indices than CXCR3-negative naive cells.

TCRdb lists the instrument as NextSeq 550. The Human TCR Profiling Kit (MiLaboratory) was used to prepare UMI-labeled 5' RACE TRB cDNA libraries. With the reads reprocessed by TCRdb, a single entry stands for each CDR3 protein sequence and no DNA is reported. This sample's table lists about 130,000 distinct CDR3 sequences. The top ten clones comprise over 0.35% of the sample. These receptors are not linked to any known antigen. Source material: naive CXCR3+ CD8+ T cells from blood. Taken with the paper, the label for cell subset or site translates to: CD45RO-CCR7+CD27+CD95- naive CD8+ T cells expressing CXCR3 (TNR3+). These receptors all come from a human donor in good health. Some clones in this sample may be carry-over from other donors' samples.

The rearrangement joins TRBV29-1 to TRBJ2-2. The CDR3 runs 12 residues. Looked up from germline, CDR1 is SQVTM and CDR2 is ANQGSEA. The CDR3 reads CSVEVGTGELFF.

V usage is TRBV7-6 and J usage is TRBJ2-7. The CDR3 consists of 16 residues. Germline V gives CDR1 SGHVS, CDR2 FNYEAQ. CDR3 region: CASSLHLTDHRYEQYF. Full variable domain (outside the CDR3, taken from reference TRBV7-6 and TRBJ2-7): GAGVSQSPRYKVTKRGQDVALRCDPISGHVSLYWYRQALGQGPEFLTYFNYEAQQDKSGLPNDRFSAERPEGSISTLTIQRTEQRDSAMYRCASSLHLTDHRYEQYFGPGTRLTVT.